These 30 T cell receptor beta chains were sequenced from one sample in a study of patients and donors after allogeneic stem cell transplantation. Each CDR3 protein is one row after TCRdb ran MiXCR on the RT-PCR reads. The sample yields some 960,000 distinct CDR3 sequences, roughly 18% seen once. Sequences were obtained from blood, either unsorted or a sorted T cell fraction (not recorded which). These receptors were taken from a human donor who was either an allogeneic HSCT recipient or a stem cell or donor lymphocyte infusion donor (not recorded which). It is not recorded whose cells these are; they may come from a transplant donor.

This clonotype was seen more than once but under ten times. This rearrangement joins TRBV5-1 to TRBJ2-1, with D unresolved. Per germline, CDR1 SGHRS and CDR2 YFSETQ. V was cut by 0 bases and J by 6 bases, with 7 bases left in between. This CDR3 contains 13 residues. The DNA of the CDR3 is TGCGCCAGCAGCTTGGAGACAAGCAATGAGCAGTTCTTC. Its protein product is CASSLETSNEQFF.

This chain links TRBV23-1 with TRBJ1-5; 8 bases are shared with TRBD1. TRBV23-1 belongs to the ORF category, with a function that is uncertain. The CDR3 extends over 18 amino acids. V lost 3 bases and J lost 1; bases outside the gene matches: 11. The CDR3: CASSHETGDRWSNQPQHF. CDR3 nucleotide sequence: TGCGCCAGCAGTCATGAGACAGGGGATCGGTGGAGCAATCAGCCCCAGCATTTT.

This clonotype was counted only a few times. This chain joins TRBV24-1 and TRBJ2-1, with D perhaps matching TRBD2 (6 bases). The CDR3 runs to 14 residues. Trimming took off 8 bases at V and 8 bases at J, with 18 bases between the two ends. Germline V lookup: CDR1 KGHDR, CDR2 SFDVKD. In DNA form, the CDR3 reads TGTGCCACCAATCGCGCGGGGTCCGGGGATGAGCAGTTCTTC. It encodes CATNRAGSGDEQFF.

There are many counts of this clonotype. Without the conserved terminal phenylalanine or tryptophan, this CDR3 likely stems from a read error. The limits of the CDR3 on the DNA are not certain, so only TCRdb's listed CDR3 is given. The chain has TRBV27 and TRBJ1-4; the table names TRBD1, a call not compared with the DNA. The CDR3 is 11 residues long, counting both termini. CDR1 and CDR2 (germline): MNHEY, SMNVEV (reference sequence). This CDR3 reads CASSPPPRPVG.

This clonotype has ten or more counts. J is TRBJ2-1 and V is TRBV12-3 or TRBV12-4; D might be TRBD1 or TRBD2, each matching 5 bases. CDR3 length: 17 amino acids. The V gene lost 3 bases and the J gene lost 0 bases, with 15 bases spanning the gap. In nucleotides, the CDR3 is TGTGCCAGCAGTTTTCCCGGGACCCTGAGCTCCTACAATGAGCAGTTCTTC. Translating it yields CASSFPGTLSSYNEQFF.

The sample holds many counts of this clonotype. This chain connects TRBV6-1 to TRBJ2-1, with 16 bases matching TRBD2. The ends lost 6 bases at V and 6 bases at J; junction bases unmatched: 5. Germline V gives CDR1 MNHNS, CDR2 SASEGT. This CDR3 comprises 16 residues. CDR3 amino acids: CASSRGLAGGFNEQFF. The CDR3 coding sequence is TGTGCCAGCAGCCGGGGACTAGCGGGAGGGTTCAATGAGCAGTTCTTC.

The chain combines TRBV10-3 with TRBJ2-2; 8 bases are a match to TRBD2. Trimming removed 7 bases from V and 6 bases from J; junction bases left unmatched: 10. From germline, CDR1 is ENHRY and CDR2 SYGVKD. This CDR3 region has 15 residues. CDR3 loop: CAITGGLEGAGELFF. The CDR3 DNA reads as TGTGCCATCACCGGGGGACTAGAGGGGGCCGGGGAGCTGTTTTTT.

In DNA form, the CDR3 reads TGCAGCGTTGAGAAGGGGCGTAACTATGGCTACACCTTC. This encodes CSVEKGRNYGYTF. The genes are TRBV29-1 and TRBJ1-2, with D possibly being TRBD1 (5 bases). The CDR3 length is 13 residues. The germline CDR1 and CDR2 sequences are SQVTM and ANQGSEA. Trimming stripped 3 bases from V and 1 base from J, with 9 bases between.

This chain connects TRBV29-1 to TRBJ2-7; 7 positions agree with TRBD1. J gave up 0 bases and V 7 bases, and 6 bases lay outside the gene matches. Germline lookup yields CDR1 SQVTM and CDR2 ANQGSEA. CDR3 size: 13 residues. CDR3: CSARTGSSYEQYF. The DNA for the CDR3 is TGCAGCGCCAGGACAGGATCCTCCTACGAGCAGTACTTC.

Only a few counts were recorded for this clonotype. V usage is TRBV20-1 and J usage is TRBJ2-2; D is undetermined. Germline lookup yields CDR1 DFQATT and CDR2 SNEGSKA (reference sequence). The V gene lost 0 bases and the J gene lost 4 bases, with 9 bases spanning the gap. This CDR3 comprises 14 residues. CDR3 in DNA: TGCAGTGCTAGAGATATGCGGACCACCGGGGAGCTGTTTTTT. Protein: CSARDMRTTGELFF.

J is TRBJ2-7 and V is TRBV7-6, with 11 bases identical to TRBD2. CDR1 SGHVS and CDR2 FNYEAQ come from the germline V gene. Trimming took 5 bases from V and 3 from J; bases not matched to a gene: 9. The CDR3 is 16 amino acids. The CDR3 spells CASSPEGLAVIYEQYF. The CDR3 DNA reads as TGTGCCAGCAGCCCTGAGGGACTAGCGGTGATCTACGAGCAGTACTTC. Complete variable domain (other parts from reference TRBV7-6 and TRBJ2-7): GAGVSQSPRYKVTKRGQDVALRCDPISGHVSLYWYRQALGQGPEFLTYFNYEAQQDKSGLPNDRFSAERPEGSISTLTIQRTEQRDSAMYRCASSPEGLAVIYEQYFGPGTRLTVT.

J is TRBJ2-3 and V is TRBV7-3, with 8 bases fitting TRBD2. The V segment lost 4 bases and the J segment 4 bases; nucleotides outside the gene matches: 10. Germline V gene lookup returns CDR1 SGHTA and CDR2 FQGTGA. The CDR3 loop spans 16 amino acids. CDR3 coding DNA: TGTGCCAGCAGCTCAGGGGTAGCGGGGCCGCCAGATACGCAGTATTTT. Its protein is CASSSGVAGPPDTQYF.

This clonotype was seen more than once but under ten times. The chain employs TRBV4-3 and TRBJ1-1, with 7 nucleotides matching TRBD1. Germline loops: CDR1 LGHNA, CDR2 YSLEER. The CDR3 spans 17 residues. With 3 bases clipped from V and 0 bases from J, the junction kept 10 bases outside the gene matches. Here the CDR3 reads CASSQATGVPMNTEAFF. CDR3 coding DNA: TGCGCCAGCAGCCAGGCCACAGGGGTCCCCATGAACACTGAAGCTTTCTTT.

There are many counts of this clonotype. The V and J genes are TRBV3-1 and TRBJ1-1, with D perhaps TRBD1 (6 bases). Per the germline V gene, CDR1 is LGHDT and CDR2 is YNNKEL (reference sequence). V lost 1 base and J lost 11, with 8 bases in between. This CDR3 spans 11 amino acids. CDR3 residues: CASSQAGDAFF. CDR3 nucleotides: TGTGCCAGCAGCCAAGCAGGGGACGCTTTCTTT.

The chain links TRBV7-9 to TRBJ2-3; D is undetermined. Trimming took off 2 bases at V and 2 bases at J, with 8 bases between the two ends. This CDR3 region has 14 residues. CDR1 is SEHNR, CDR2 FQNEAQ, per germline (reference sequence). The CDR3 sequence: CASSLNPLTDTQYF. The CDR3 nucleotides read TGTGCCAGCAGCTTAAACCCCCTCACAGATACGCAGTATTTT.

This clonotype was detected a few times. The V call is TRBV29-1, the J call TRBJ2-7, with unresolved D. From germline, CDR1 is SQVTM and CDR2 ANQGSEA. Trimming cost V 1 base and J 0 bases, with 7 bases left between them. This CDR3 comprises 13 residues. CDR3 residues: CSVEGDTSYEQYF. The CDR3 nucleotides are TGCAGCGTTGAAGGAGACACCTCCTACGAGCAGTACTTC.

This clonotype was counted between two and nine times. This chain links TRBV5-4 with TRBJ2-2, with TRBD1 as a possible D gene (5 bases). The CDR3 is 17 amino acids. CDR1 and CDR2 from the germline V gene are SGHNT and YYREEE (reference sequence). Between the trimmed V and J ends, which lost 0 bases and 3 bases, there was a span of 15 bases. The DNA for the CDR3 is TGTGCCAGCAGCTTGGGTCCCGACAGTTTGTACACCGGGGAGCTGTTTTTT. Translation: CASSLGPDSLYTGELFF.

This clonotype was picked up a small number of times. The rearrangement joins TRBV5-1 to TRBJ2-5; D may be TRBD1 (6 bases). The V end lost 5 bases, the J end lost 5 bases, and 16 bases lay between the germline ends. The germline V gene encodes CDR1 SGHRS and CDR2 YFSETQ. This CDR3 comprises 14 residues. The CDR3 region has the DNA TGCGCCAGCAGTCGCGGACAGTCCCGGGAGACCCAGTACTTC. It codes for CASSRGQSRETQYF.

This clonotype was picked up many times. The chain is built from TRBV4-1 and TRBJ1-2, with D unresolved. Trimming left V 1 base short and J 4 bases short, with 7 bases between. CDR1 MGHRA and CDR2 YSYEKL come from the germline V gene. This CDR3 contains 13 residues. This chain's CDR3 is CASSQGGSYGYTF. In nucleotides, the CDR3 is TGCGCCAGCAGCCAAGGGGGAAGCTATGGCTACACCTTC.

This clonotype was recorded a few times. The V and J genes are TRBV5-1 and TRBJ2-3, with D unclear. The CDR3 totals 15 residues. Germline lookup yields CDR1 SGHRS and CDR2 YFSETQ. Trimming shortened V by 2 bases and J by 1 base, and 11 bases separated the two germline ends. CDR3 residues: CASSFLVGGTDTQYF. The DNA of the CDR3 is TGCGCCAGCAGCTTTCTCGTGGGCGGCACAGATACGCAGTATTTT.

This clonotype was seen a handful of times. The chain couples TRBV30 to TRBJ2-3, with D perhaps TRBD1 (6 bases). V gave up 2 bases and J gave up 1 base, with 7 bases separating them. The CDR3 has 13 residues. The germline V gene has CDR1 GTSNPN and CDR2 SVGIG (reference sequence). This CDR3 is CAWSPGGTDTQYF. CDR3 bases: TGTGCCTGGAGTCCAGGGGGCACAGATACGCAGTATTTT.

This clonotype has ten or more counts. The chain is built from TRBV7-7 and TRBJ2-3, with D unclear. The CDR3 is made up of 13 amino acids. Trimming removed 1 base at V and 4 bases at J, with 6 bases between. Germline values: CDR1 SSHAT, CDR2 FNYEAQ (reference sequence). For the CDR3, the DNA is TGTGCCAGCAGCTTAGGGACGGCAGATACGCAGTATTTT. Its protein product is CASSLGTADTQYF.

The genes are TRBV7-3 and TRBJ2-7, with unresolved D. V dropped 4 bases and J dropped 0 bases, with 13 bases sitting between them. Germline values: CDR1 SGHTA, CDR2 FQGTGA. This CDR3 has 15 residues. CDR3 sequence (DNA): TGTGCCAGCAGCTCTAAGTACAGATTCTCCTACGAGCAGTACTTC. The encoded protein is CASSSKYRFSYEQYF.

The chain employs TRBV5-5 and TRBJ1-1; a possible D gene is TRBD1 (5 bases). The ends were cut back, 4 bases at V and 8 bases at J, with 15 bases in the middle. The CDR3 length is 13 residues. Germline CDR1 SGHKS, CDR2 YYEKEE (reference sequence). The CDR3 loop reads CASSRPLGPEAFF. Written as DNA, the CDR3 is TGTGCCAGCAGCCGGCCCTTGGGACCCGAAGCTTTCTTT.

This chain links TRBV2 with TRBJ1-2; D gene unclear. CDR1 and CDR2 (germline): SNHLY, FYNNEI. V lost 0 bases, J lost 0 bases, and 8 bases lay in between. CDR3 length: 15 amino acids. The CDR3: CASSEARASNYGYTF. The DNA of the CDR3 is TGTGCCAGCAGTGAAGCGCGGGCCTCTAACTATGGCTACACCTTC.

This clonotype showed up many times. The chain has TRBV6-1 and TRBJ2-7, with TRBD1 matching over 9 bases. Trimming cost V 6 bases and J 1 base; bases outside gene matches: 7. CDR3 size: 15 residues. CDR1 and CDR2 (germline): MNHNS, SASEGT. The DNA of the CDR3 is TGTGCCAGCAGCCCCGACAGGGGGGGATCCTACGAGCAGTACTTC. Encoded protein: CASSPDRGGSYEQYF.

The sample holds many counts of this clonotype. The chain joins TRBV11-2 to TRBJ2-7; 8 bases line up with TRBD1. In germline, CDR1 is SGHAT, CDR2 FQNNGV. CDR3 length: 15 amino acids. The J segment lost 2 bases and the V segment lost 1 base, leaving 4 bases of the junction unmatched. This CDR3 is CASSLGTGITYEQYF. CDR3 DNA: TGTGCCAGCAGCTTAGGGACAGGGATAACCTACGAGCAGTACTTC.

The CDR3 sequence: CSATFLAGGTYNEQFF. DNA for the CDR3: TGCAGTGCTACTTTCCTAGCGGGAGGAACCTACAATGAGCAGTTCTTC. The rearrangement uses TRBV20-1 and TRBJ2-1; TRBD2 aligns across 11 bases. The CDR3 totals 16 residues. CDR1 is DFQATT and CDR2 is SNEGSKA in the germline V gene (reference sequence). V gave up 4 bases and J gave up 2 bases; unmatched junction bases: 7.

This clonotype was observed a few times. The chain joins TRBV15 to TRBJ2-5; a weak D match, TRBD1 (5 bases). This CDR3 region has 14 residues. The V and J ends lost 1 base and 3 bases respectively, with 9 bases between them. CDR1 and CDR2 (germline): LNHNV, YYDKDF (reference sequence). CDR3 region: CATSRADSEETQYF. Written as DNA, the CDR3 is TGTGCCACCAGCAGAGCTGACAGCGAAGAGACCCAGTACTTC.

This rearrangement joins TRBV20-1 to TRBJ1-1, with a weak D call TRBD1 (5 bases). The CDR3 covers 14 residues. Looked up from germline, CDR1 is DFQATT and CDR2 is SNEGSKA (reference sequence). Trimming removed 1 base at V and 1 base at J, with 10 bases between. Here the CDR3 DNA reads TGCAGTGCTAGAGGGCGACAGCCGAACACTGAAGCTTTCTTT. Translating gives CSARGRQPNTEAFF.